This T cell receptor beta chain was found in a study of cytomegalovirus exposure and HLA in healthy donors. The primer mix had 60 Vbeta and 13 Jbeta primers. The table came from immunoSEQ multiplex PCR; TCRdb's copy has only in-frame clones and leaves some out. The data hold 130,000 or so clones, with roughly 86% observed a single time. The CDR3 is made up of 15 amino acids. Germline-derived CDR1 and CDR2 are MNHEY and SVGAGI. V was clipped by 0 bases and J by 9 bases, with 15 bases between them. The source material was PBMCs. The rearrangement links TRBV6-5 to TRBJ2-1; tentative D call: TRBD1 (6 bases). The origin of this receptor is a man younger than 35 in good health and CMV-seropositive. CDR3 residues: CASSYSVSGEGEQFF. The CDR3 nucleotides read TGTGCCAGCAGTTACTCGGTTTCAGGGGAAGGTGAGCAGTTCTTC.